The next 7 T cell receptor beta chains were all read from a single sample in a study of CD8 T cells in ankylosing spondylitis. Their antigens remain unidentified. TCRdb redid the calling of the 5' RACE reads with MiXCR, one entry per CDR3 protein. The sample consists of 800,000 to 900,000 distinct CDR3 sequences, 12% of them appearing once. Study results and caveats: Blood from ankylosing spondylitis patients appeared to carry a characteristic roughly 8-variant TCR beta motif.

Sequencing was done on a sample of blood, either unsorted or a sorted T cell fraction (not recorded which). Every receptor here comes from a male donor with ankylosing spondylitis.

The chain uses TRBV4-3 and TRBJ2-1, with a weak D call TRBD2 (5 bases). The ends were cut back, 4 bases at V and 5 bases at J, with 15 bases in the middle. The CDR3 consists of 15 residues. Per germline, CDR1 LGHNA and CDR2 YSLEER. The CDR3, as DNA: TGCGCCAGCAGCCTTACTAGATACCCCGACAATGAGCAGTTCTTC. Translating gives CASSLTRYPDNEQFF.

This clonotype has only one observation. The rearrangement joins TRBV6-1 to TRBJ1-1; 9 bases map to TRBD1. The CDR3 length is 13 residues. With 5 bases clipped from V and 5 bases from J, the junction kept 3 bases outside the gene matches. Germline lookup yields CDR1 MNHNS and CDR2 SASEGT. Written as DNA, the CDR3 is TGTGCCAGCAGTCGGACAGGGGCTACTGAAGCTTTCTTT. This encodes CASSRTGATEAFF.

The chain recombines TRBV7-2 with TRBJ2-1; D not resolved. This CDR3 has 15 amino acids. Germline V gene sequence: CDR1 SGHTA, CDR2 FQGNSA. The V and J ends lost 2 bases and 3 bases respectively, with 11 bases between them. The CDR3 region is CASSLFVAVYNEQFF. CDR3 DNA sequence: TGTGCCAGCAGCTTATTCGTTGCAGTCTACAATGAGCAGTTCTTC.

This clonotype was counted only a few times. This sequence joins TRBV20-1 and TRBJ1-2; D is uncertain. The CDR3 has 13 amino acids. CDR1 and CDR2 (germline): DFQATT, SNEGSKA (reference sequence). V lost 3 bases and J 4 bases, leaving 12 bases between the germline ends. CDR3 sequence: CSARILDSYGYTF. CDR3 DNA: TGCAGTGCTAGGATCCTAGACTCCTATGGCTACACCTTC.

This clonotype was seen more than once but under ten times. The chain recombines TRBV7-2 with TRBJ2-3, with D perhaps TRBD2 (5 bases). Germline V gene lookup returns CDR1 SGHTA and CDR2 FQGNSA. This CDR3 region has 13 residues. Trimming cost V 5 bases and J 4 bases, with 10 bases left between them. The CDR3 DNA sequence: TGTGCCAGCAGCGACACTAGGGCAGATACGCAGTATTTT. It yields the protein CASSDTRADTQYF. Combining the CDR3 with reference TRBV7-2 and TRBJ2-3 gives the whole variable domain GAGVSQSPSNKVTEKGKDVELRCDPISGHTALYWYRQSLGQGLEFLIYFQGNSAPDKSGLPSDRFSAERTGGSVSTLTIQRTQQEDSAVYLCASSDTRADTQYFGPGTRLTVL.

This chain connects TRBV5-1 to TRBJ1-6; 9 nucleotides match TRBD1. Germline-derived CDR1 and CDR2 are SGHRS and YFSETQ. V shed 4 bases and J 7 bases; nucleotides not matched to a gene: 9. This CDR3 has 16 residues. The CDR3 is CASSRAGTGPNSPLHF. The CDR3 DNA sequence: TGCGCCAGCAGCAGAGCCGGGACAGGGCCCAATTCACCCCTCCACTTT.

This clonotype has a handful of counts. The chain links TRBV20-1 to TRBJ1-2, with 9 bases matching TRBD1. This CDR3 has 12 amino acids. Germline-derived CDR1 and CDR2 are DFQATT and SNEGSKA (reference sequence). DNA for the CDR3: TGCCGTCCGGGACAGGGAGTTGATGGCTACACCTTC. Translating gives CRPGQGVDGYTF.